This TCR beta chain was captured by sequencing in a study of T-cell memory formation after mild COVID-19 (dated by TCRdb to the early 2020s). Background on the whole study: Most TCR sequence clusters were specific to one of the two donors. Longitudinal TCRalpha and TCRbeta repertoire sequencing tracked T-cell clones expanding and contracting after mild COVID-19 in two donors. The cohort comprised two young, previously healthy adult volunteers, one female and one male. Broad study findings and their caveats: Some responding clones were detected in pre-infection memory, suggesting pre-existing cross-reactive memory T cells joined the SARS-CoV-2 response. Contracting CD4+ clones were located mainly in the CM and EM memory subsets, whereas CD8+ clones were found to be enriched in EMRA. Only a couple of mild cases were covered by the study, and larger cohorts that include severe cases with pre-infection samples were considered necessary. Clones that contracted from day 15 to 85 showed balanced CD4/CD8 phenotypes, whereas a second wave of clones that expanded from day 15 to 37 leaned towards CD4+. SARS-CoV-2 specificity of the second-wave clones peaking on day 37 was not confirmed.

A remark on this clonotype: The target of this receptor is not known. Base qualities are not recorded, but no much larger clone differs from it by a single base.

Ficoll-Paque density gradient centrifugation was used to isolate PBMCs. After removal of 8 bases from V and 4 bases from J, the junction retains 6 bases not matched to a gene. The CDR3 covers 15 residues, taking in both the cysteine and the phenylalanine. Left in the record is the CDR3 DNA by itself, 45 bases read in frame from the first base. CDR1 SEHNR and CDR2 FQNEAQ are derived from the germline V gene (reference sequence). TCRdb shows the sequencer as Illumina NovaSeq 6000. cDNA libraries for TCRalpha and TCRbeta were prepared by 5'RACE using constant-segment primers, with sample barcodes and unique molecular identifiers added. Trizol reagent was used to extract RNA from every sample. Libraries were amplified in two PCR steps, with a second sample barcode and Illumina TruSeq adapters added in the second step. Libraries were sequenced on an Illumina NovaSeq with 2 x 150 bp paired-end reads. Concerning the study's data processing: The reads were demultiplexed and collapsed into UMI-guided consensus sequences using migec v1.2.7. Using mixcr v2.1.11, UMI consensuses were aligned to TRA and TRB V and J templates and then assembled into clonotypes. A clonotype was counted as expanded or contracted only if both edgeR and NoisET called the change significant, with noise models trained on biological replicates. For edgeR calls, the cutoffs were a false discovery rate-adjusted p below 0.01 and a log2 fold-change threshold of 1. PCA with hierarchical clustering of max-normalized trajectories of the 1000 most abundant clonotypes was used as exploratory dynamics analysis. Separately sequenced CD4+ and CD8+ repertoires were used to assign a CD4 or CD8 phenotype to each responding clone. The raw public reads went through TCRdb reprocessing: fastp at Q25, MiXCR clone calling, in-frame beta chains kept. Every entry covers one CDR3 protein and lists the most common genes and DNA from its rows. TCRdb's processing, not the authors', yielded these V and J calls. The sample has about 400,000 distinct CDR3 sequences on record, roughly 17% of them singletons. Roughly 21% of the sample rests with the top ten.

This receptor chain uses TRBV7-9 and TRBJ2-1; 12 bases in the junction line up with TRBD2. The origin of this receptor is a man younger than 35 who had mild COVID-19 (a few samples of this study predate the infection). The sample titles of this study are shuffled in the database, so cell type and time point are left out; the donor was told from shared clones. The material sequenced was PBMCs or a T cell subset sorted from them (not recorded which). The sequenced DNA is TGTGCCAGCCGCCTCCTAGCGGGGGGGTACAATGAGCAGTTCTTC. Translated, it reads CASRLLAGGYNEQFF.